Presented here are 29 T cell receptor beta chains from one specimen sequenced in a study of T-cell memory formation after mild COVID-19. TCRdb reprocessed the 5' RACE reads with MiXCR, giving one entry per CDR3 protein. The table records roughly 310,000 distinct CDR3 sequences, more than 15% of them present only once. The sample was PBMCs or a T cell subset sorted from them (not recorded which). The receptors originated from a man aged 18-30 years who had mild COVID-19 (a few samples of this study predate the infection). Cell type and time point are not known.

V is TRBV7-9 and J is TRBJ1-4; 11 bases are a match to TRBD1. Germline values: CDR1 SEHNR, CDR2 FQNEAQ (reference sequence). The CDR3 extends over 14 amino acids. J lost 7 bases, V lost 5 bases, and 3 bases had no gene match. The CDR3 coding sequence is TGTGCCAGCAGCCAAGGACAGGGGGCTGAAAAACTGTTTTTT. Residues: CASSQGQGAEKLFF.

J is TRBJ2-2 and V is TRBV6-5; D not certain. This CDR3 region has 13 residues. Trimming removed 2 bases at V and 7 bases at J, with 8 bases between. Looked up from germline, CDR1 is MNHEY and CDR2 is SVGAGI. Here the CDR3 reads CASSYLGGGELFF. The CDR3, as DNA: TGTGCCAGCAGTTACCTCGGTGGCGGGGAGCTGTTTTTT.

The rearrangement links TRBV6-5 to TRBJ2-7, with D perhaps matching TRBD1 or TRBD2 (5 bases each). Trimming took off 4 bases at V and 6 bases at J, with 7 bases between the two ends. Germline assignment: CDR1 MNHEY and CDR2 SVGAGI. CDR3 length equals 11 residues. In nucleotides, the CDR3 is TGTGCCAGCAGTTCGGGGACCGAGCAGTACTTC. It translates to CASSSGTEQYF.

J is TRBJ1-6 and V is TRBV7-2, with 12 bases aligning to TRBD1. There are 15 residues in the CDR3. V gave up 5 bases and J gave up 7 bases; unmatched junction bases: 3. Germline CDR1 SGHTA, CDR2 FQGNSA. The CDR3 coding sequence is TGTGCCAGCAGCGTCGGGACAGGGGGCAATTCACCCCTCCACTTT. It yields the protein CASSVGTGGNSPLHF.

The chain joins TRBV4-2 to TRBJ1-1; D may be TRBD1 (6 bases). The CDR3 is 14 residues long. The germline V gene encodes CDR1 LGHNA and CDR2 YNFKEQ. The ends were cut back, 3 bases at V and 6 bases at J, with 14 bases in the middle. The CDR3 is CASSQKSGEPEAFF. CDR3 nucleotides: TGTGCCAGCAGCCAGAAATCAGGGGAGCCTGAAGCTTTCTTT.

The V call is TRBV5-1, the J call TRBJ2-3; 16 bases agree with TRBD2. CDR1 SGHRS and CDR2 YFSETQ come from the germline V gene. The CDR3 loop spans 20 amino acids. V was pared by 5 bases and J by 4 bases, with 16 bases of the junction left unmatched. The CDR3 coding sequence is TGCGCCAGCAGTTCCCTTCCGGGACTAGCGGGGGGGACCGTGGCAGATACGCAGTATTTT. As protein: CASSSLPGLAGGTVADTQYF.

This clonotype was detected many times. The chain couples TRBV5-6 to TRBJ2-3; 8 bases are a match to TRBD2. Trimming at V came to 6 bases and at J to 2 bases, leaving 8 bases not matched to a gene. The CDR3 has 15 residues. The germline CDR1 and CDR2 sequences are SGHDT and YYEEEE. CDR3 sequence reads: CASTKTSDFTDTQYF. The DNA of the CDR3 is TGTGCCAGCACCAAGACTAGCGACTTCACAGATACGCAGTATTTT.

Many counts were recorded for this clonotype. The gene calls are TRBV29-1 and TRBJ2-7; 7 bases line up with TRBD1. Per germline, CDR1 SQVTM and CDR2 ANQGSEA. V was pared by 4 bases and J by 4 bases, with 4 bases of the junction left unmatched. CDR3 length: 12 amino acids. CDR3 region: CSVAGQTYEQYF. The CDR3 DNA sequence: TGCAGCGTTGCGGGACAGACTTACGAGCAGTACTTC.

V and J are TRBV20-1 and TRBJ2-7; D is perhaps TRBD1 (6 bases). CDR1 is DFQATT and CDR2 is SNEGSKA in the germline V gene (reference sequence). V dropped 3 bases and J dropped 1 base, with 19 bases sitting between them. The CDR3 is 16 amino acids. In DNA form, the CDR3 reads TGCAGTGCTAGGTATAACTTAGGGGGAGCGTCCTACGAGCAGTACTTC. This codes for CSARYNLGGASYEQYF.

V is TRBV4-3 and J is TRBJ1-6; a possible D gene is TRBD1 (5 bases). CDR1 is LGHNA, CDR2 YSLEER, per germline. Trimming left V 1 base short and J 9 bases short, with 13 bases between. This CDR3 is built from 15 residues. The CDR3 region is CASSQGGQKGSPLHF. Here the CDR3 DNA reads TGCGCCAGCAGCCAAGGAGGACAAAAGGGTTCACCCCTCCACTTT.

V is TRBV7-2 and J is TRBJ2-4; 11 positions match TRBD1. V gave up 5 bases and J gave up 6 bases; unmatched junction bases: 12. The CDR3 is 17 amino acids. CDR1 is SGHTA, CDR2 FQGNSA, per germline. CDR3 sequence (DNA): TGTGCCAGCAGCACACAAATTTTCGGGACAGGGGGAAACATTCAGTACTTC. Translating gives CASSTQIFGTGGNIQYF.

This clonotype has only a few counts. This sequence joins TRBV27 and TRBJ2-7, with unresolved D. This CDR3 is built from 15 residues. With 3 bases removed from V and 3 bases from J, the gap between germline ends came to 15 bases. Germline V CDR1 and CDR2: MNHEY, SMNVEV (reference sequence). The CDR3 loop reads CASSFFSGGVYEQYF. CDR3 nucleotides: TGTGCCAGCAGTTTTTTTTCGGGTGGCGTCTACGAGCAGTACTTC.

The chain couples TRBV7-8 to TRBJ2-5; possibly TRBD1 or TRBD2 for D (7 bases each). Germline CDR1 reads SGHVS; CDR2 reads FQNEAQ. This CDR3 is built from 16 residues. V lost 5 bases and J 1 base, leaving 17 bases between the germline ends. CDR3 amino acids: CASSVGQGGRQETQYF. Here the CDR3 DNA reads TGTGCCAGCAGCGTAGGCCAGGGGGGGCGCCAAGAGACCCAGTACTTC.

This clonotype was seen repeatedly, ten times or more. The chain has TRBV2 and TRBJ2-1; 9 positions match TRBD1. The CDR3 is made up of 15 amino acids. V dropped 7 bases and J dropped 5; count of bases not matched to a gene: 9. Germline V gene sequence: CDR1 SNHLY, CDR2 FYNNEI. The CDR3 loop is CASIRPGQGNNEQFF. CDR3 nucleotides: TGTGCCAGCATACGGCCGGGACAGGGAAACAATGAGCAGTTCTTC.

This clonotype was observed a handful of times. The chain recombines TRBV15 with TRBJ1-6; unclear D gene. The CDR3 consists of 16 residues. V was cut by 1 base and J by 9 bases, with 16 bases left in between. Germline CDR1 and CDR2: LNHNV and YYDKDF (reference sequence). CDR3 region: CATSRGSASWGSPLHF. The CDR3 DNA sequence: TGTGCCACCAGCAGAGGCAGTGCTTCCTGGGGTTCACCCCTCCACTTT.

V is TRBV28 and J is TRBJ2-5, with D hard to call. Germline loops: CDR1 MDHEN, CDR2 SYDVKM. Trimming took 2 bases from V and 5 from J, leaving 18 bases between them. The CDR3 consists of 16 residues. The chain's CDR3 is CASSLAGLRTVETQYF. In DNA form, the CDR3 reads TGTGCCAGCAGTTTAGCCGGGCTACGCACCGTGGAGACCCAGTACTTC. Combining the CDR3 with reference TRBV28 and TRBJ2-5 gives the whole variable domain DVKVTQSSRYLVKRTGEKVFLECVQDMDHENMFWYRQDPGLGLRLIYFSYDVKMKEKGDIPEGYSVSREKKERFSLILESASTNQTSMYLCASSLAGLRTVETQYFGPGTRLLVL.

CDR3 sequence: CASSYFQTVNEQFF. The DNA of the CDR3 is TGTGCCAGCAGTTACTTCCAGACAGTGAATGAGCAGTTCTTC. The chain is built from TRBV6-5 and TRBJ2-1, with a weak D call TRBD1 (5 bases). Germline V gene lookup returns CDR1 MNHEY and CDR2 SVGAGI. The V end was cut by 1 base, the J end by 7 bases, with 11 bases between. CDR3 length: 14 amino acids.

This clonotype was seen only a few times. The V gene is TRBV5-1, the J gene TRBJ2-1; maybe TRBD1 (5 bases). CDR3 size: 17 residues. V lost 4 bases and J lost 2, with 19 bases in between. CDR1 and CDR2 (germline): SGHRS, YFSETQ. The CDR3 spells CASSLLYQGRAYNEQFF. CDR3 coding DNA: TGCGCCAGCAGCCTTCTCTATCAGGGAAGGGCCTACAATGAGCAGTTCTTC.

The rearrangement joins TRBV7-2 to TRBJ2-7, with no clear D. The CDR3 covers 13 residues. CDR1 SGHTA and CDR2 FQGNSA come from the germline V gene. The V end was cut by 1 base, the J end by 5 bases, with 9 bases between. The CDR3 nucleotides read TGTGCCAGCAGCTTAGAACCGAGGCACGAGCAGTACTTC. Translated, it gives CASSLEPRHEQYF.

The sample holds a few counts of this clonotype. V gene TRBV29-1 combines with J gene TRBJ2-7, with a tentative D call TRBD1 (6 bases). V was trimmed by 0 bases and J by 3 bases, leaving 12 bases between them. The CDR3 extends over 14 amino acids. From germline, CDR1 is SQVTM and CDR2 ANQGSEA. The CDR3 protein is CSVEEHGQYYEQYF. The CDR3 DNA reads TGCAGCGTTGAAGAACATGGACAGTACTACGAGCAGTACTTC.

This clonotype was counted a few times. The chain uses TRBV6-8 and TRBJ2-2; weak D call: TRBD1 (6 bases). This CDR3 is built from 15 residues. The germline V gene has CDR1 MNHGY and CDR2 SAAAGT. V shed 5 bases and J shed 1 base, with 11 bases lying between them. In nucleotides, the CDR3 is TGTGCCAGCAGTGTCCGGGACAAGAACACCGGGGAGCTGTTTTTT. Translating it yields CASSVRDKNTGELFF.

V and J are TRBV11-2 and TRBJ2-3; maybe TRBD1 (6 bases). Deletions cut 1 base from V and 0 bases from J, with 11 bases between. Germline V lookup: CDR1 SGHAT, CDR2 FQNNGV. CDR3 length: 16 residues. In DNA, the CDR3 is TGTGCCAGCAGCTTAGGGACAGACCCTAGCACAGATACGCAGTATTTT. Translated: CASSLGTDPSTDTQYF.

The chain employs TRBV18 and TRBJ1-2, with TRBD1 identical over 7 bases. This CDR3 has 15 amino acids. The junction had 7 bases not matched to a gene; V was cut back by 2 bases and J by 4 bases. CDR1 and CDR2 from the germline V gene are KGHSH and LQKENI. The CDR3 region is CASSPSTGPAYGYTF. The DNA for the CDR3 is TGTGCCAGCTCACCATCGACAGGGCCGGCCTATGGCTACACCTTC.

The V and J genes are TRBV9 and TRBJ2-1; 11 nucleotides line up with TRBD2. The germline V gene has CDR1 SGDLS and CDR2 YYNGEE. The V gene end was trimmed by 4 bases and the J gene end by 10 bases; junction bases not matched to a gene: 7. This CDR3 region has 14 residues. The CDR3 protein is CASSSGTSGSEQFF. The CDR3 coding sequence is TGTGCCAGCAGCTCCGGGACTAGCGGTTCAGAGCAGTTCTTC.

This sequence joins TRBV7-3 and TRBJ2-2; D not certain. Germline CDR1 SGHTA, CDR2 FQGTGA. The CDR3 totals 14 residues. V was shortened by 7 bases and J by 7 bases, with 16 bases between the two germline ends. CDR3 protein: CASNPGPWLGELFF. In DNA form, the CDR3 reads TGTGCCAGCAACCCCGGGCCGTGGCTCGGGGAGCTGTTTTTT.

This clonotype came up a few times. The gene calls are TRBV25-1 and TRBJ2-1; D might be TRBD1 (6 bases). The CDR3 is 17 residues long. The V gene's germline CDR1 is MGHDK and CDR2 SYGVNS. The V and J ends lost 2 bases and 0 bases respectively, with 14 bases between them. In DNA form, the CDR3 reads TGTGCCAGCAGTGAAACCCCAGGGGCAGGCTCCTACAATGAGCAGTTCTTC. Protein: CASSETPGAGSYNEQFF.

This clonotype is a singleton in its sample. The CDR3 protein is CATGLYEQYF. DNA for the CDR3: TGCGCCACAGGACTTTACGAGCAGTACTTC. The V gene is TRBV10-2, the J gene TRBJ2-7; D is perhaps TRBD2 (5 bases). Per the germline V gene, CDR1 is WSHSY and CDR2 is SAAADI. V lost 10 bases to trimming and J lost 4 bases, with 8 bases between them. This CDR3 contains 10 residues.

The chain links TRBV7-2 to TRBJ2-3; 8 positions agree with TRBD2. Germline lookup yields CDR1 SGHTA and CDR2 FQGNSA. The CDR3 has 15 residues. V gave up 5 bases and J gave up 5 bases; unmatched junction bases: 9. The CDR3 DNA sequence: TGTGCCAGCAGCACCAGCGGGGGTCTTGGAGATACGCAGTATTTT. As protein: CASSTSGGLGDTQYF.

This clonotype has more than one count but fewer than ten. V is TRBV28 and J is TRBJ2-7; D is possibly TRBD1 or TRBD2 (5 bases each). V lost 6 bases and J lost 3, with 15 bases in between. The CDR3 covers 14 residues. Germline values: CDR1 MDHEN, CDR2 SYDVKM. CDR3 DNA: TGTGCCAGCAGCTCCTCCGGGGCAAACTACGAGCAGTACGTC. As protein: CASSSSGANYEQYV.